This TCR beta chain was retrieved from a study of T cells in Graves' hyperthyroidism and ophthalmopathy. Whole-study findings and limits: Blood shared most expanded thyroid clonotypes above 0.001. Ophthalmopathy onset followed model prediction by a median approximately six months.

V was shortened by 0 bases and J by 4 bases, with 6 bases between the two germline ends. This CDR3 has 13 residues. The CDR3 regions of TCR beta were amplified from RNA transcripts. RT-PCR in the first round (using the HTBI primer set) targeted the TCR CDR3. TCRdb processed the multiplex PCR reads anew with MiXCR; each CDR3 protein has one entry. The data hold approximately 600,000 distinct CDR3 sequences, with about 14% observed a single time. This clonotype was counted ten times or more. Antigen unknown. Those patients with uncontrolled infection, other autoimmune disease, pregnancy or lactation were excluded. In making diagnoses, clinical symptoms, serum thyroxine and TRAb, thyroid ultrasound and orbital computed tomography were all used.

The J gene is TRBJ1-2, the V gene TRBV12-3 or TRBV12-4, with no clear D. The receptor comes from a woman under 30 with Graves' ophthalmopathy. Specimen: blood. CDR3 DNA sequence: TGTGCCAGCAGTTTAGCTAACATCTATGGCTACACCTTC. Translating it yields CASSLANIYGYTF.